This T cell receptor (beta chain) emerged from a study of human T cells and chemical hapten exposure. This CDR3 contains 16 residues. The V gene's germline CDR1 is SGHRS and CDR2 YFSETQ. The V and J ends lost 4 bases and 2 bases, in that order; junction bases with no gene match: 8. Time point given: patch test 3, about 24 weeks after DPC sensitization. Indicated treatment: therapeutic diphenylcyclopropenone sensitization with weekly scalp DPC. Each cDNA molecule in the library carried unique molecular identifiers. TCRdb passed the RACE reads through MiXCR, listing each CDR3 protein once. The repertoire consists of some 89,000 distinct CDR3 sequences, with 27% occurring once and the leading ten covering approximately 10%. Notes on the study in general: DPC sensitization did not alter TCRs above 1 in 1000 frequency.

This clonotype appeared a single time. Its antigen remains unknown. The rearrangement uses TRBV5-1 and TRBJ2-3; the match to TRBD2 covers 9 bases. The source of this sequence is a man aged 35-49 years with alopecia areata. Some clones in this sample may be carry-over from other donors' samples. Sequenced material: whole blood, taken in connection with sensitization to the hapten diphenylcyclopropenone (DPC). The CDR3 region is CASSLLAGDFTDTQYF. CDR3 sequence (DNA): TGCGCCAGCAGCCTCTTAGCGGGGGATTTCACAGATACGCAGTATTTT.